A selection of T cell receptor beta chains follows, all from one sample in a study of blood T cell repertoires in COVID-19. Profiling relied on immunoSEQ multiplex PCR, and the TCRdb table lists in-frame clones only, not all of them. The table has roughly 700,000 clones, 80% to 90% seen once. The sample was peripheral blood. The receptors stem from a woman younger than 35 with acute or convalescent COVID-19. Both conserved end residues are part of each CDR3. A D gene is named only where the DNA matches it firmly. Part of the rows lack a size; the others show once, few, many or a class for expanded clones.

d_call,clone_size,j_call,v_call,cdr3_length,cdr3_nt,cdr3_aa
.,.,TRBJ2-7,TRBV6-5,13,TGTGCCAGCAGTTACTCGGACATCTCCGAGCAGTACTTC,CASSYSDISEQYF
TRBD2,.,TRBJ2-2,TRBV6-2/TRBV6-3,17,TGTGCCAGCAGTAAACTAGCGGGGGGGCAAGGCACCGGGGAGCTGTTTTTT,CASSKLAGGQGTGELFF
.,.,TRBJ1-1,TRBV4-2,12,TGTGCCAGCAGCCGGGGATCTCGAGGGGCTTTCTTT,CASSRGSRGAFF
.,once,TRBJ2-3,TRBV5-1,11,TGCGCCAGCAGCTTGACCGGGGGGCAGTATTTT,CASSLTGGQYF
.,.,TRBJ2-3,TRBV21-1,13,TGTGCCAGCAGCAAAGACAACACAGATACGCAGTATTTT,CASSKDNTDTQYF
TRBD1,.,TRBJ1-1,TRBV4-1,15,TGCGCCAGCAGCCAAGGGGACAGGGATCGAACTGAAGCTTTCTTT,CASSQGDRDRTEAFF
.,.,TRBJ1-2,TRBV5-6,14,TGTGCCAGCAGCTTTGGCAGGTCGCCCTCTGGCTACACCTTC,CASSFGRSPSGYTF
.,.,TRBJ2-7,TRBV10-3,11,TGTGCCATCAGTGATCTCTACGAGCAGTACTTC,CAISDLYEQYF
.,.,TRBJ2-6,TRBV7-2,14,TGTGCCAGCAGCAAACTCCCTGGGGCCAACGTCCTGACTTTC,CASSKLPGANVLTF
.,.,TRBJ1-3,TRBV9,17,TGTGCCAGCAGCGCACAGGCCGCGCAGGGTACAGGAAACACCATATATTTT,CASSAQAAQGTGNTIYF
TRBD1,.,TRBJ1-1,TRBV4-1,16,TGCGCCAGCAGCCAAGAGTTCCAGGGGGCCATCACTGAAGCTTTCTTT,CASSQEFQGAITEAFF
TRBD2,.,TRBJ2-7,TRBV3-1/TRBV3-2,16,TGTGCCAGCAGCCAAGTCCCGGGGGGGGTCTCCTACGAGCAGTACTTC,CASSQVPGGVSYEQYF
.,.,TRBJ1-1,TRBV18,14,TGTGCCAGCTCACCATCCCTAATGAACACTGAAGCTTTCTTT,CASSPSLMNTEAFF
.,.,TRBJ2-1,TRBV7-9,17,TGTGCCAGCAGCTTAGGTTCTTTACAGTTTTTAAACAATGAGCAGTTCTTC,CASSLGSLQFLNNEQFF
.,.,TRBJ1-2,TRBV10-3,13,TGTGCCATCAGTGATACGTCAGGGTTTGGCTACACCTTC,CAISDTSGFGYTF
.,.,TRBJ1-1,TRBV6-5,14,TGTGCCAGCACTAAGACTACAGGGCTTGCTGAAGCTTTCTTT,CASTKTTGLAEAFF
.,.,TRBJ2-5,TRBV7-9,18,TGTGCCAGCAGCAGGCCACAGGGGGCGCGGGAGGGTAGAGAGACCCAGTACTTC,CASSRPQGAREGRETQYF
.,few,TRBJ1-3,TRBV7-9,14,TGTGCCAGCAGCTCCGGGTTCTCTGGAAACACCATATATTTT,CASSSGFSGNTIYF
TRBD1,.,TRBJ1-1,TRBV14,18,TGTGCCAGCAGCCGGGGGGCCGGGACAGGGCTCTATTCGGGTGAAGCTTTCTTT,CASSRGAGTGLYSGEAFF
.,.,TRBJ2-7,TRBV9,14,TGTGCCAGCAGCGTAGAGCTGGTAACCTACGAGCAGTACTTC,CASSVELVTYEQYF
.,.,TRBJ1-2,TRBV24-1,14,TGTGCCACCTGTTGGTCCAGATTTAACTATGGCTACACCTTC,CATCWSRFNYGYTF
.,.,TRBJ1-2,TRBV7-2,16,TGTGCCAGCAGCCGTTTGTTGAAAGGGGACTCCTATGGCTACACCTTC,CASSRLLKGDSYGYTF
.,.,TRBJ2-2,TRBV9,17,TGTGCCAGCAGCGTACAAGGACAAGGGGTAAACACCGGGGAGCTGTTTTTT,CASSVQGQGVNTGELFF
.,once,TRBJ2-2,TRBV5-1,11,TGCGCCAGCAAGGACAGCGGGGAGCTGTTTTTT,CASKDSGELFF
.,.,TRBJ1-3,TRBV25-1,15,TGTGCCAGCAGTGCTTACGGGGGGCCTGGAAACACCATATATTTT,CASSAYGGPGNTIYF
TRBD1,.,TRBJ1-2,TRBV7-2,15,TGTGCCAGCAGCTCAGGACAGGGGATCTTCTATGGCTACACCTTC,CASSSGQGIFYGYTF
.,.,TRBJ1-5,TRBV10-3,14,TGTGCCATCAGTGACTTCACACGGGATCAGCCCCAGCATTTT,CAISDFTRDQPQHF
.,.,TRBJ2-7,TRBV18,17,TGTGCCAGCTCAACAAATAATCAGGGCCTCTTCTCCTACGAGCAGTACTTC,CASSTNNQGLFSYEQYF
.,.,TRBJ2-2,TRBV12-2,15,TGTGCAAGTCGCCCGGACAGGGGGAACACCGGGGAGCTGTTTTTT,CASRPDRGNTGELFF
.,.,TRBJ1-3,TRBV7-9,14,TGTGCCAGCAGCTTAAGCAGGGTTGGAAACACCATATATTTT,CASSLSRVGNTIYF
TRBD2,.,TRBJ2-3,TRBV2,17,TGTGCCAGCACTCCGCCGGGGGCGGGGGGACTCACAGATACGCAGTATTTT,CASTPPGAGGLTDTQYF
TRBD1,.,TRBJ1-2,TRBV3-1/TRBV3-2,15,TGTGCCAGCAGCTCTAAAAACAGGGGGAACTATGGCTACACCTTC,CASSSKNRGNYGYTF
TRBD1,.,TRBJ1-1,TRBV19,15,TGTGCCAGAGTACCGGGACAGCGGGGGCACACTGAAGCTTTCTTT,CARVPGQRGHTEAFF
.,.,TRBJ1-6,TRBV20-1,17,TGCAGTGCCAGTAAGCGGGACCGGGAAACATATAATTCACCCCTCCACTTT,CSASKRDRETYNSPLHF
.,.,TRBJ1-1,TRBV7-9,13,TGTGCCAGCAGCTTAGAGGGGTTCACTGAAGCTTTCTTT,CASSLEGFTEAFF
.,once,TRBJ1-1,TRBV10-1,15,TGCGCCAGCAGTGAGCCAGGACTCATGAACACTGAAGCTTTCTTT,CASSEPGLMNTEAFF
TRBD1,.,TRBJ1-1,TRBV11-2,15,TGTGCCAGCAGCTTCGGATTGACAGGGGGAACTGAAGCTTTCTTT,CASSFGLTGGTEAFF
TRBD1,.,TRBJ2-7,TRBV5-1,15,TGCGCCAGCAGCTGGGGGACAGGGAGGACCTACGAGCAGTACTTC,CASSWGTGRTYEQYF
TRBD2,.,TRBJ2-1,TRBV7-8,15,TGTGCCAGCAGCCCCACGGGACTAGACTCCGCTGAGCAGTTCTTC,CASSPTGLDSAEQFF
TRBD1,.,TRBJ1-2,TRBV3-1/TRBV3-2,14,TGTGCCAGCAGCCGCCTGGGACAGAACTATGGCTACACCTTC,CASSRLGQNYGYTF
TRBD1,.,TRBJ2-1,TRBV27,13,TGTGCCAGCAGGACAGGGGCTAACAATGAGCAGTTCTTC,CASRTGANNEQFF
TRBD1,.,TRBJ1-4,TRBV5-1,15,TGCGCCAGCAGCTTGGTGGGACAGATAGATGAAAAACTGTTTTTT,CASSLVGQIDEKLFF
TRBD1,once,TRBJ2-7,TRBV7-9,14,TGTGCCAGCAGCCCCCCACAGGGGGCCTACGAGCAGTACTTC,CASSPPQGAYEQYF
.,.,TRBJ1-1,TRBV6-5,14,TGTGCCAGCAGTTACTCGAGGGTTAACACTGAAGCTTTCTTT,CASSYSRVNTEAFF
TRBD1,.,TRBJ1-3,TRBV18,15,TGTGCCAGCTCACCAAAGACAGGGAGCGGAAACACCATATATTTT,CASSPKTGSGNTIYF
.,.,TRBJ1-1,TRBV6-5,13,TGTGCCTGTTACGGAGCCCTGAGCACTGAAGCTTTCTTT,CACYGALSTEAFF
.,.,TRBJ2-6,TRBV2,18,TGTGCCAGCAGTGAGGTTTTGATTTGGAGCTCTGGGGCCAACGTCCTGACTTTC,CASSEVLIWSSGANVLTF
.,.,TRBJ1-2,TRBV6-4,11,TGTGCCAGCAGGGGTCGAGGTGGCTACACCTTC,CASRGRGGYTF
.,.,TRBJ1-1,TRBV5-1,15,TGCGCCAGCAGCTTGGGGATGCAGGGGTGGCCTGAAGCTTTCTTT,CASSLGMQGWPEAFF
.,.,TRBJ1-1,TRBV15,18,TGTGCCACCAGCAGAGGTAGCGGGGGCATTGGATGGAACACTGAAGCTTTCTTT,CATSRGSGGIGWNTEAFF
.,.,TRBJ1-2,TRBV2,15,TGTGCCAGCAGGGGGCGGCAACAGACTTCATCTGGCTACACCTTC,CASRGRQQTSSGYTF
TRBD1,.,TRBJ1-1,TRBV4-1,17,TGCGCCAGCAGCCCCGACAGGGGGCTCACGGGGAACACTGAAGCTTTCTTT,CASSPDRGLTGNTEAFF
.,.,TRBJ1-1,TRBV30,13,TGTGCCTGGAGTGTAGCCGTAAACACTGAAGCTTTCTTT,CAWSVAVNTEAFF
TRBD1,.,TRBJ2-2,TRBV10-3,14,TGTGCCATTACCGGGACAGGGGGCTCCGGGGAGCTGTTTTTT,CAITGTGGSGELFF